This T cell receptor beta chain came from a study of beta chain features in type 1 diabetes. Overall study context: The number of sorted cells examined across all samples was some 99 million.

Germline CDR1 SQVTM, CDR2 ANQGSEA. CDR3 size: 12 residues. V lost 7 bases and J lost 8; bases outside the gene matches: 8. Every donor had blood drawn once into heparin, around 120 mL on average. Sorting based on CD45RO/CCR7/CD25/CD127/CD95/CD27 separated CD4+ naive, central memory, regulatory and stem cell-like memory cells. cDNA synthesis used the whole RNA isolate, giving expressed TCRB sequences. Measured with immunoSEQ multiplex PCR; TCRdb has only the in-frame clones, and not every one. The profile shows roughly 500,000 clones, approximately 28% of them singletons. The sequence was obtained from a man between 18 and 29 years old in good health. This chain links TRBV29-1 with TRBJ1-2; TRBD1 agrees at 9 bases. Input material: naive CD4+ T cells from blood. The CDR3 DNA reads as TGCAGCGGGGCACAGGGGGCCGAAGGCTACACCTTC. Translating gives CSGAQGAEGYTF.